This T cell receptor (beta chain) appears in the sequencing data of a study of early T cells in non-severe SARS-CoV-2 infection. The germline CDR1 and CDR2 sequences are SNHLY and FYNNEI. The CDR3 spans 15 residues. V was shortened by 7 bases and J by 0 bases, with 12 bases between the two germline ends. This clonotype occurred many times. Individual cDNA molecules each received unique molecular identifiers attached to them. TCRdb recomputed calls from the 5' RACE reads with MiXCR, one row per CDR3 protein. The table includes about 28,000 distinct CDR3 sequences, about 6.6% detected once. The rearrangement uses TRBV2 and TRBJ1-4; no reliable D call. This receptor was taken from an adult who was a healthcare worker with PCR-confirmed SARS-CoV-2 infection or an uninfected control (not recorded which). The source material was whole blood, sampled at baseline. The CDR3 coding sequence is TGTGCCAGCATTGGAGGGATAGCAACTAATGAAAAACTGTTTTTT. It yields the protein CASIGGIATNEKLFF.